These 18 T cell receptor beta chains were sequenced from one sample in a study of T-cell reconstitution after alpha-beta-depleted transplantation in children. Unique molecular identifiers featured in how the TCRbeta library was prepared. TCRdb reprocessed the PCR reads via MiXCR and lists one record per CDR3 protein. This sample has some 490,000 distinct CDR3 sequences, with under 15% found just once. The input for sequencing was PBMCs from the stem cell graft donor, taken from the stem cell graft. The receptor source for this set is a human donor who donated a stem cell graft to a child with combined immunodeficiency.

This clonotype has just a few counts. This chain joins TRBV6-1 and TRBJ2-3; 14 positions match TRBD2. There are 17 residues in the CDR3. Trimming at V came to 5 bases and at J to 4 bases, leaving 8 bases not matched to a gene. From germline, CDR1 is MNHNS and CDR2 SASEGT. CDR3 coding DNA: TGTGCCAGCAGTCCGACTAGCGGGGGGGCGTTCGCAGATACGCAGTATTTT. This gives the protein CASSPTSGGAFADTQYF.

This clonotype has more than one count but fewer than ten. The chain carries TRBV24-1 and TRBJ2-5; 10 nucleotides match TRBD2. V trimming: 2 bases; J trimming: 5 bases; junction bases outside the gene matches: 4. There are 15 residues in the CDR3. CDR1 is KGHDR, CDR2 SFDVKD, per germline. The CDR3 bases are TGTGCCACCAGTGATTCCAATAGCGGGGGGGAGACCCAGTACTTC. The encoded protein is CATSDSNSGGETQYF.

This chain connects TRBV29-1 to TRBJ2-1; D call uncertain. Germline V CDR1 and CDR2: SQVTM, ANQGSEA. Between the trimmed V and J ends, which lost 4 bases and 1 base, there was a span of 11 bases. This CDR3 region has 14 residues. CDR3 amino acids: CSVVRQESYNEQFF. The CDR3 DNA sequence: TGCAGCGTTGTGCGGCAGGAGTCCTACAATGAGCAGTTCTTC.

The V and J genes are TRBV29-1 and TRBJ2-3; 9 nucleotides match TRBD2. With V trimmed by 6 bases and J by 2 bases, 12 bases remained unmatched. This CDR3 contains 16 residues. Germline assignment: CDR1 SQVTM and CDR2 ANQGSEA. The DNA of the CDR3 is TGCAGCGTACCCGACCTTGGGACTAGCCTCACAGATACGCAGTATTTT. It yields the protein CSVPDLGTSLTDTQYF.

This clonotype was seen many times. The chain recombines TRBV12-3 or TRBV12-4 with TRBJ2-1; D gene uncertain. The CDR3 contains 12 residues. Trimming left V 1 base short and J 9 bases short, with 7 bases between. The CDR3 reads CASSLGYSEQFF. The DNA of the CDR3 is TGTGCCAGCAGTTTAGGATATAGTGAGCAGTTCTTC.

Ten or more counts support this clonotype. The J gene is TRBJ2-7, the V gene TRBV3-1, with 7 bases matching TRBD2. V lost 0 bases to trimming and J lost 1 base; unmatched junction nucleotides: 3. CDR3 size: 15 residues. Germline V gene sequence: CDR1 LGHDT, CDR2 YNNKEL (reference sequence). The CDR3 loop is CASSQEGSGSYEQYF. The CDR3 nucleotides are TGTGCCAGCAGCCAAGAGGGTAGCGGGTCCTACGAGCAGTACTTC.

The chain links TRBV7-2 to TRBJ1-5; TRBD1 agrees at 10 bases. CDR3 length equals 15 residues. CDR1 is SGHTA and CDR2 is FQGNSA in the germline V gene. The V segment lost 1 base and the J segment 6 bases; nucleotides outside the gene matches: 3. The CDR3 region is CASSLGWTGGQPQHF. In DNA, the CDR3 is TGTGCCAGCAGCTTAGGTTGGACAGGGGGTCAGCCCCAGCATTTT.

The chain recombines TRBV20-1 with TRBJ2-7, with a tentative D call TRBD2 (5 bases). Germline CDR1 is DFQATT and CDR2 is SNEGSKA (reference sequence). Trimming took off 0 bases at V and 6 bases at J, with 18 bases between the two ends. The CDR3 length is 15 residues. CDR3: CSARDGIRLGLEQYF. CDR3 bases: TGCAGTGCTAGAGATGGGATCAGGTTAGGACTCGAGCAGTACTTC.

This clonotype turned up a few times. The chain uses TRBV12-3 or TRBV12-4 and TRBJ2-3; tentatively, D is TRBD2 (5 bases). The CDR3 is made up of 14 amino acids. V was cut by 2 bases and J by 5 bases, with 11 bases left in between. The CDR3 loop is CASSLLLARDTQYF. The CDR3 DNA sequence: TGTGCCAGCAGTTTACTCCTAGCAAGAGATACGCAGTATTTT.

The rearrangement uses TRBV12-3 or TRBV12-4 and TRBJ2-3, with D possibly called TRBD1 or TRBD2 (5 bases each). This CDR3 is built from 15 residues. Trimming cost V 6 bases and J 5 bases, with 18 bases left between them. The CDR3 DNA is TGTGCCAGCAGCCCGGGGACGGGCGTGGGAGATACGCAGTATTTT. Translation: CASSPGTGVGDTQYF.

This clonotype was seen at least ten times. The V call is TRBV6-1, the J call TRBJ2-5; TRBD1 matches at 8 bases. CDR1 is MNHNS and CDR2 is SASEGT in the germline V gene. CDR3 size: 15 residues. Unmatched junction bases numbered 12, after V lost 7 bases and J lost 5 bases. The CDR3 DNA sequence: TGTGCCAGCACAATCCAGGGGGCGGGCGCCGAGACCCAGTACTTC. Encoded protein: CASTIQGAGAETQYF.

The chain has TRBV12-5 and TRBJ2-7, with 8 bases aligning to TRBD1. The J segment lost 2 bases and the V segment lost 6 bases, leaving 3 bases of the junction unmatched. The CDR3 sequence is 13 residues long. In germline, CDR1 is LGHNT, CDR2 FRNRAP. The CDR3 DNA reads as TGTGCTAGTGGAACGGACAGGGCCTACGAGCAGTACTTC. It codes for CASGTDRAYEQYF.

This chain joins TRBV7-9 and TRBJ2-2; D is undetermined. With 5 bases removed from V and 5 bases from J, the gap between germline ends came to 6 bases. The CDR3 is 12 residues long. Germline V gives CDR1 SEHNR, CDR2 FQNEAQ (reference sequence). CDR3 sequence reads: CASSEFTGELFF. CDR3 coding DNA: TGTGCCAGCAGCGAGTTTACCGGGGAGCTGTTTTTT.

The chain uses TRBV3-1 and TRBJ2-3; TRBD2 might be the D (5 bases). CDR3 size: 13 residues. V was pared by 3 bases and J by 4 bases, with 8 bases between. Germline V gene lookup returns CDR1 LGHDT and CDR2 YNNKEL (reference sequence). CDR3 DNA sequence: TGTGCCAGCAGCCACATCGGGGCAGATACGCAGTATTTT. It encodes CASSHIGADTQYF.

This clonotype was detected many times. The V gene is TRBV5-1, the J gene TRBJ2-7; D is undetermined. This CDR3 contains 15 residues. Trimming removed 4 bases from V and 3 bases from J, with 17 bases in between. Germline V gives CDR1 SGHRS, CDR2 YFSETQ. The CDR3: CASSPMRGDDYEQYF. CDR3 DNA: TGCGCCAGCAGCCCCATGAGAGGCGATGACTACGAGCAGTACTTC.

J is TRBJ2-2 and V is TRBV6-2 or TRBV6-3; D is possibly TRBD2 (6 bases). From germline, CDR1 is MNHEY and CDR2 SVGEGT. The CDR3 consists of 17 residues. V was trimmed by 6 bases and J by 1 base, leaving 18 bases between them. For the CDR3, the DNA is TGTGCCAGCAGATCAACCCCGGGGCGGGGGAACACCGGGGAGCTGTTTTTT. This encodes CASRSTPGRGNTGELFF.

The chain links TRBV5-1 to TRBJ2-2; weak D call: TRBD1 (6 bases). The CDR3 length is 16 residues. In germline, CDR1 is SGHRS, CDR2 YFSETQ. V was clipped by 0 bases and J by 6 bases, with 15 bases between them. Here the CDR3 DNA reads TGCGCCAGCAGCTTGGACACAGGGAATGTTCCCGGGGAGCTGTTTTTT. This sequence encodes CASSLDTGNVPGELFF.

V and J are TRBV13 and TRBJ2-5, with TRBD1 matching 9 bases. The CDR3 loop spans 13 amino acids. Germline trimming cut 5 bases from V and 4 bases from J; bases unmatched to any gene: 2. Germline values: CDR1 PRHDT, CDR2 FYEKMQ (reference sequence). The CDR3 reads CASSTGGGETQYF. The CDR3 DNA follows: TGTGCCAGCAGCACAGGGGGCGGAGAGACCCAGTACTTC. Full variable domain (missing parts from reference TRBV13 and TRBJ2-5): AAGVIQSPRHLIKEKRETATLKCYPIPRHDTVYWYQQGPGQDPQFLISFYEKMQSDKGSIPDRFSAQQFSDYHSELNMSSLELGDSALYFCASSTGGGETQYFGPGTRLLVL.